This T cell receptor beta chain came from a study of T cells in Graves' hyperthyroidism and ophthalmopathy. The wider study: Peripheral blood was taken when the disease was first diagnosed, before any treatment began. Findings and caveats of the study: Within blood appeared most thyroid clonotypes that had expanded above 0.001. From stable hyperthyroidism, ophthalmopathy was set apart by a 13 V-J model.

Diagnosis of hyperthyroidism was new in patients aged 18 to 65, and its duration was under 2 months. From RNA transcripts, TCR beta CDR3 regions were amplified. TCR CDR3 underwent first-round RT-PCR with the HTBI primer set. TCRdb used MiXCR to reprocess the multiplex PCR reads, holding one entry per CDR3 protein. The table records about 520,000 distinct CDR3 sequences, less than 25% of them present only once. In its sample, this clonotype was seen a few times. Its target is not known. V lost 0 bases to trimming and J lost 1 base, with 10 bases between them. CDR1 is LNHNV, CDR2 YYDKDF, per germline (reference sequence). The CDR3 is 17 residues long.

The sequence came from a young man with Graves' hyperthyroidism. Source material: blood. The gene calls are TRBV15 and TRBJ2-6; the D is unclear. CDR3 residues: CATSRDPTISGANVLTF. CDR3 DNA: TGTGCCACCAGCAGAGACCCGACAATATCTGGGGCCAACGTCCTGACTTTC.